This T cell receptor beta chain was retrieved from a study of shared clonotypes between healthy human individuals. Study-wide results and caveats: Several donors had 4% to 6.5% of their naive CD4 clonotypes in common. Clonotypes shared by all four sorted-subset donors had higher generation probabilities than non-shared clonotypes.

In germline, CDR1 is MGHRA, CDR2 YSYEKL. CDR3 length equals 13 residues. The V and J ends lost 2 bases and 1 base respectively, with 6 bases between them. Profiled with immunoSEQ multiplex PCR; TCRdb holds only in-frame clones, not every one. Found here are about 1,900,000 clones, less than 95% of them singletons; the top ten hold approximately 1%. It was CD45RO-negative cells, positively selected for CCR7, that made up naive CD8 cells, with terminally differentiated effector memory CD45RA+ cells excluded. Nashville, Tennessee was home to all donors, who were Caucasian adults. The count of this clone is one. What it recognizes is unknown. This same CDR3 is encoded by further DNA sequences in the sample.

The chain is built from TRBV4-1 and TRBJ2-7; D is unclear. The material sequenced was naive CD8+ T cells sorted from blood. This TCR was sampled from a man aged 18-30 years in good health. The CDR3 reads CASSQSDSYEQYF. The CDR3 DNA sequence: TGCGCCAGCAGCCAATCCGATTCCTACGAGCAGTACTTC.